This TCR beta chain was found in a study of cytomegalovirus exposure and HLA in healthy donors. Study-level findings and limits: There were a few CMV-associated chains whose specificity for CMV antigens was confirmed in vitro. Researchers counted about 150 TCR beta chains as cytomegalovirus-associated.

Concerning this clone: The antigen remains undetermined.

Germline V gene lookup returns CDR1 SGHAT and CDR2 FQNNGV. V dropped 5 bases and J dropped 5; count of bases not matched to a gene: 6. The CDR3 contains 16 residues. PCR was performed using 60 Vbeta and 13 Jbeta primers. Clones were read by immunoSEQ multiplex PCR, and TCRdb kept only the in-frame ones, dropping some. The table shows about 150,000 clones, with over 65% occurring only once. The receptor was isolated from a woman aged 30 to 39 in good health and CMV-seropositive. Source material: PBMCs. The genes are TRBV11-2 and TRBJ2-2; 12 bases match TRBD2. The chain's CDR3 is CASSHDGTSGTGELFF. CDR3 DNA: TGTGCCAGCAGCCACGACGGGACTAGCGGGACCGGGGAGCTGTTTTTT.